This TCR beta chain was found in a study of patients and donors after allogeneic stem cell transplantation. V lost 0 bases to trimming and J lost 5 bases; unmatched junction nucleotides: 9. Germline V gene data show CDR1 as SGHKS and CDR2 as YYEKEE (reference sequence). The CDR3 covers 17 residues. MiXCR was run by TCRdb on the RT-PCR reads, yielding one entry per CDR3 protein. The repertoire holds about 200,000 distinct CDR3 sequences, with around two fifths as singletons. V is TRBV5-5 and J is TRBJ2-2, with 8 bases matching TRBD1. The sample was blood, either unsorted or a sorted T cell fraction (not recorded which). The sequence derives from a human donor who was either an allogeneic HSCT recipient or a stem cell or donor lymphocyte infusion donor (not recorded which). It is not recorded whose cells these are; they may come from a transplant donor. The CDR3 reads CASSLGTGQGRTGELFF. CDR3 DNA sequence: TGTGCCAGCAGCTTGGGGACTGGACAGGGTCGAACCGGGGAGCTGTTTTTT.